These 12 T cell receptor beta chains came from one sample sequenced in a study of neurological immune-mediated disorders. TCRdb called the 5' RACE reads again in MiXCR, with one record for every CDR3 protein. Among tens of thousands of distinct CDR3 sequences listed, around 3.4% were seen once. Sequenced material: PBMCs. All receptors derive from a woman aged 45-65 years with multiple sclerosis.

At least ten counts were recorded for this clonotype. The chain uses TRBV4-1 and TRBJ2-7, with D possibly being TRBD2 (5 bases). There are 14 residues in the CDR3. Germline loops: CDR1 MGHRA, CDR2 YSYEKL. Trimming left V 4 bases short and J 9 bases short, with 19 bases between. The CDR3 loop is CASSPLPDSTGQYF. The DNA for the CDR3 is TGCGCCAGCAGCCCACTTCCGGACTCCACGGGGCAGTACTTC.

On this clonotype itself: Sequence at one end of the junction differs from germline and may be a read error. The chain is built from TRBV25-1 and TRBJ1-5; 7 bases map to TRBD1. The germline V gene encodes CDR1 MGHDK and CDR2 SYGVNS. This CDR3 has 13 residues. In nucleotides, the CDR3 is TGTGCCAGCAGTGAACAGGGGGGCAAGACCCAGAATTTT. This translates into CASSEQGGKTQNF.

This clonotype was detected many times. This chain joins TRBV10-3 and TRBJ2-7; D might be TRBD1 or TRBD2, each matching 5 bases. V was pared by 3 bases and J by 0 bases, with 12 bases between. From germline, CDR1 is ENHRY and CDR2 SYGVKD. The CDR3 sequence is 15 residues long. CDR3 amino acids: CAISEGTESSYEQYF. The CDR3 nucleotides are TGTGCCATCAGTGAAGGGACGGAGAGCTCCTACGAGCAGTACTTC.

The table lists this clonotype with many counts. The rearrangement joins TRBV29-1 to TRBJ2-7, with a tentative D call TRBD1 (6 bases). V lost 5 bases, J lost 2 bases, and 13 bases lay in between. CDR1 and CDR2 from the germline V gene are SQVTM and ANQGSEA. The CDR3 is made up of 13 amino acids. Written as DNA, the CDR3 is TGCAGCGTTACCAGGGACACGACCTACGAGCAGTACTTC. It translates to CSVTRDTTYEQYF.

This clonotype appeared many times. This chain connects TRBV29-1 to TRBJ2-2; 11 bases are shared with TRBD1. The CDR3 totals 13 residues. Looked up from germline, CDR1 is SQVTM and CDR2 is ANQGSEA. Trimming at V came to 8 bases and at J to 5 bases, leaving 4 bases not matched to a gene. CDR3: CSSRDRGTGELFF. CDR3 DNA sequence: TGCAGCAGCCGGGACAGGGGGACCGGGGAGCTGTTTTTT.

This clonotype was recorded at least ten times. The V and J genes are TRBV4-2 and TRBJ2-7; D is ambiguous. The CDR3 has 13 residues. Trimming shortened V by 4 bases and J by 2 bases, and 9 bases separated the two germline ends. Germline CDR1 reads LGHNA; CDR2 reads YNFKEQ. CDR3 DNA: TGTGCCAGCAGCCCCGCCGAGGCCTACGAGCAGTACTTC. This codes for CASSPAEAYEQYF.

In this sample, this clonotype turned up many times. V and J are TRBV5-1 and TRBJ2-5; 9 nucleotides agree with TRBD2. This CDR3 region has 14 residues. Trimming cost V 4 bases and J 5 bases; bases outside gene matches: 6. Germline assignment: CDR1 SGHRS and CDR2 YFSETQ. The CDR3 DNA reads as TGCGCCAGCAGCGGGACTAGCACTGTGGAGACCCAGTACTTC. Encoded protein: CASSGTSTVETQYF.

Relative to its sample, this clonotype is medium-sized (0.01 to 0.1%). This chain links TRBV15 with TRBJ1-5, with a weak D call TRBD1 (5 bases). Germline assignment: CDR1 LNHNV and CDR2 YYDKDF (reference sequence). V was cut by 0 bases and J by 9 bases, with 12 bases left in between. CDR3 length: 14 residues. For the CDR3, the DNA is TGTGCCACCAGCAGAGATCCCGGGGGAGGGCCCCAGCATTTT. Its protein product is CATSRDPGGGPQHF.

This clonotype was counted ten times or more. This chain links TRBV20-1 with TRBJ2-1; D ambiguous. V was cut by 4 bases and J by 1 base, with 5 bases left in between. CDR1 DFQATT and CDR2 SNEGSKA come from the germline V gene (reference sequence). The CDR3 runs 12 residues. The CDR3 DNA sequence: TGCAGTGCTATGAGGTCCTACAATGAGCAGTTCTTC. It codes for CSAMRSYNEQFF.

This clonotype has at least ten counts. This chain uses TRBV12-3 or TRBV12-4 with TRBJ2-6; D is uncertain. The CDR3 is 12 residues long. The V gene lost 4 bases and the J gene lost 11 bases, with 9 bases spanning the gap. This CDR3 reads CASSYDAYVLTF. The DNA for the CDR3 is TGTGCCAGCAGTTATGATGCCTACGTCCTGACTTTC.

This clonotype was observed many times. The chain joins TRBV5-1 to TRBJ2-3, with 12 bases that match TRBD2. Trimming at V came to 5 bases and at J to 4 bases, leaving 11 bases not matched to a gene. This CDR3 spans 17 amino acids. Germline CDR1 reads SGHRS; CDR2 reads YFSETQ. DNA of the CDR3: TGCGCCAGCAGGAGTGAAGCTAGCGGGGGGGCCTCAGATACGCAGTATTTT. This sequence encodes CASRSEASGGASDTQYF.

There are many counts of this clonotype. V is TRBV29-1 and J is TRBJ1-2; no clear D gene. This CDR3 has 12 amino acids. Between the trimmed V and J ends, which lost 0 bases and 4 bases, there was a span of 6 bases. Germline V gene data show CDR1 as SQVTM and CDR2 as ANQGSEA. This CDR3 is CSVEDTVYGYTF. The CDR3, as DNA: TGCAGCGTTGAAGACACGGTCTATGGCTACACCTTC.